This TCR beta chain comes out of a study of T cell repertoires in cytomegalovirus infection. Notes on the study in general: HLA-C-restricted CMV-specific TCR beta clonotypes were dominant in the ex vivo response.

The CDR3 is made up of 13 amino acids. The V gene lost 5 bases and the J gene lost 3 bases, with 14 bases spanning the gap. Looked up from germline, CDR1 is DFQATT and CDR2 is SNEGSKA (reference sequence). TCRdb fed the reads into MiXCR, producing one record per CDR3 protein. The profile covers some 600,000 distinct CDR3 sequences, with roughly 26% appearing a single time and under 8.5% taken by the ten largest. Comment on this clonotype: Its antigen is unknown.

The genes are TRBV20-1 and TRBJ2-7, with a weak D call TRBD1 (6 bases). Sequencing was carried out using CD8+ T cells from PBMCs. This receptor was identified in a human donor in good health (CMV status not recorded). Some clones in this sample may be carry-over from other donors' samples. CDR3 DNA sequence: TGCAGTGCTCTTTCCGGGACAAACTACGAGCAGTACGTC. This codes for CSALSGTNYEQYV.